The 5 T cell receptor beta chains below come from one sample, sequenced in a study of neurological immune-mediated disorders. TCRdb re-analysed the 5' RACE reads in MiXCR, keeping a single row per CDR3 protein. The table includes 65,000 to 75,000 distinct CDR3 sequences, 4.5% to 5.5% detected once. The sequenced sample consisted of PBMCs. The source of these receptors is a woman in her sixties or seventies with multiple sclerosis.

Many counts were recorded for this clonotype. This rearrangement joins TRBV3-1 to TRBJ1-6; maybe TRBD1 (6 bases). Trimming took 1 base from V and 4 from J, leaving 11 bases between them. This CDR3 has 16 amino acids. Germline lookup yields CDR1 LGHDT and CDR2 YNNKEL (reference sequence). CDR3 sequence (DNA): TGTGCCAGCAGCCAAGGGCAGGGGCTATATAATTCACCCCTCCACTTT. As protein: CASSQGQGLYNSPLHF.

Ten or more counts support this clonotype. CDR3: CSVRARGAVTEAFF. CDR3 DNA: TGCAGCGTTAGAGCGAGGGGCGCGGTGACTGAAGCTTTCTTT. This chain links TRBV29-1 with TRBJ1-1; D may be TRBD1 (5 bases). The CDR3 totals 14 residues. With 5 bases removed from V and 5 bases from J, the gap between germline ends came to 18 bases. Germline V gene sequence: CDR1 SQVTM, CDR2 ANQGSEA.

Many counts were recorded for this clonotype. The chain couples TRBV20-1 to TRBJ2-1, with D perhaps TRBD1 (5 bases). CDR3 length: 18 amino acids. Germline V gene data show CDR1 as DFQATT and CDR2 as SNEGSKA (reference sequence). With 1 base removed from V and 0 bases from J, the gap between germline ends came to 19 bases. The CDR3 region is CSARGRGVLRSSYNEQFF. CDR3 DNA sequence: TGCAGTGCTAGAGGTAGGGGTGTTTTAAGAAGCTCCTACAATGAGCAGTTCTTC.

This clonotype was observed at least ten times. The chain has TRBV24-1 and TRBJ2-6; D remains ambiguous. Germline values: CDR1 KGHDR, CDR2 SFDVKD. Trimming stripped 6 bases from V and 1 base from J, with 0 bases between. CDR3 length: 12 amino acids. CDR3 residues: CATSSGANVLTF. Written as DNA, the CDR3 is TGTGCCACCAGTTCTGGGGCCAACGTCCTGACTTTC.

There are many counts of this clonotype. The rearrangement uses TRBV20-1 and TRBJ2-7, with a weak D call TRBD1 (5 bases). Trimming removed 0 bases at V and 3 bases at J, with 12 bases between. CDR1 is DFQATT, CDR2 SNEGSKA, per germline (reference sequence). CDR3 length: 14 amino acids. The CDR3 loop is CSARDYGQGYEQYF. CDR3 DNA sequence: TGCAGTGCTAGAGATTACGGGCAGGGCTACGAGCAGTACTTC.